One and the same sample provided the 7 T cell receptor beta chains below, sequenced in a study of blood T cell repertoires in COVID-19. Data came from immunoSEQ multiplex PCR; TCRdb stores just in-frame clones and leaves some out. The sample carries about 72,000 clones, roughly 88% recorded once. The sample was peripheral blood. The source of these receptors is a man aged 50-59 years with acute or convalescent COVID-19.

The V and J genes are TRBV5-1 and TRBJ2-7, with 15 positions matching TRBD2. V shed 4 bases and J 10 bases; nucleotides not matched to a gene: 6. CDR1 is SGHRS and CDR2 is YFSETQ in the germline V gene. The CDR3 consists of 14 residues. The CDR3 here is CASSMGTSGGLQYF. The DNA of the CDR3 is TGCGCCAGCAGCATGGGGACTAGCGGGGGGCTACAGTACTTC.

The chain has TRBV4-2 and TRBJ2-5; D unresolved. The V end lost 0 bases, the J end lost 4 bases, and 9 bases lay between the germline ends. The CDR3 spans 14 residues. The V gene's germline CDR1 is LGHNA and CDR2 YNFKEQ. CDR3 DNA sequence: TGTGCCAGCAGCCAAGATAAGGAGCGAGAGACCCAGTACTTC. Translated, it gives CASSQDKERETQYF.

V usage is TRBV11-2 and J usage is TRBJ2-5, with a weak D call TRBD1 (6 bases). The CDR3 extends over 15 amino acids. Germline CDR1 reads SGHAT; CDR2 reads FQNNGV. Trimming took 3 bases from V and 0 from J, leaving 11 bases between them. CDR3 region: CASSFPGTYQETQYF. The CDR3, as DNA: TGTGCCAGCAGCTTCCCCGGGACATACCAAGAGACCCAGTACTTC.

This chain joins TRBV19 and TRBJ2-2, with TRBD1 matching 8 bases. The V and J ends lost 5 bases and 7 bases, in that order; junction bases with no gene match: 3. The CDR3 length is 13 residues. Germline V gene sequence: CDR1 LNHDA, CDR2 SQIVND (reference sequence). The CDR3 spells CASSPRGLGELFF. DNA for the CDR3: TGTGCCAGTAGTCCCAGGGGGCTCGGGGAGCTGTTTTTT. The full variable domain, rest sourced from reference TRBV19 and TRBJ2-2, is DGGITQSPKYLFRKEGQNVTLSCEQNLNHDAMYWYRQDPGQGLRLIYYSQIVNDFQKGDIAEGYSVSREKKESFPLTVTSAQKNPTAFYLCASSPRGLGELFFGEGSRLTVL.

This clone was counted once. The chain links TRBV6-5 to TRBJ1-1; D perhaps matches TRBD1 (5 bases). Germline loops: CDR1 MNHEY, CDR2 SVGAGI. CDR3 size: 15 residues. Trimming took off 1 base at V and 1 base at J, with 10 bases between the two ends. CDR3 protein: CASSYLGLTNTEAFF. CDR3 in DNA: TGTGCCAGCAGTTACTTGGGACTGACGAACACTGAAGCTTTCTTT.

This clone was found once. CDR3 residues: CASSLGQGGPYTF. The CDR3 DNA is TGTGCCAGCAGTCTTGGACAGGGAGGTCCCTACACCTTC. The chain has TRBV27 and TRBJ1-2, with 8 bases fitting TRBD1. CDR1 and CDR2 (germline): MNHEY, SMNVEV (reference sequence). CDR3 size: 13 residues. V lost 5 bases, J lost 10 bases, and 9 bases stayed unmatched.

The rearrangement joins TRBV5-1 to TRBJ1-2; tentative D call: TRBD1 (5 bases). CDR1 and CDR2 (germline): SGHRS, YFSETQ. V was pared by 5 bases and J by 2 bases, with 10 bases between. CDR3 length equals 13 residues. Here the CDR3 reads CASRTDSNYGYTF. The CDR3 bases are TGCGCCAGCAGGACTGACAGCAACTATGGCTACACCTTC.